The clone carrying this TCR delta chain was seen more than once but under ten times. Its antigen is as yet unknown. Given a far larger clone just one base away, this is likely a sequencing read error. Other DNA sequences in the sample encode the same CDR3. The sample is drawn from a study of γδ T cells in repeated Plasmodium falciparum infection. Study-level information: Sampling occurred at baseline, pre-infection for selected infections, and 21 days post-infection. Study results and caveats: Vgamma9/Vdelta2+ repertoires stayed stably polyclonal over time and infection.

Gammadelta T cells were flow-sorted from PBMC into Vgamma9/Vdelta2+ and Vdelta2-negative populations for bulk analysis. The V gene's germline CDR1 is TSWWSYY and CDR2 QGS. The CDR3 length is 25 residues. The V and J ends lost 0 bases and 0 bases respectively, with 38 bases between them. Each sorted gammadelta sample had TRG and TRD chains sequenced. TCRdb made new clone calls on the multiplex PCR reads using CATT. This sample has around 50,000 delta-chain clones, with more than 1.5% found just once. What was sequenced was gamma-delta T cells from blood. The V call is TRDV1, the J call TRDJ1; D is perhaps TRDD3 (6 bases). No J gene is reported in TCRdb; it was inferred here by comparing the DNA with germline. The receptor was derived from a pool of human donors (malaria-infected and uninfected, not separated). CDR3 residues: CALGELRRFPAKVGGIGENTDKLIF. The CDR3 coding sequence is TGTGCTCTTGGGGAACTTCGCCGGTTTCCTGCAAAGGTGGGGGGAATTGGGGAGAACACCGATAAACTCATCTTT.